These T cell receptor beta chains were read from a single sample in a study of blood T cells in healthy people across ages. TCRdb re-called the 5' RACE reads with MiXCR, one entry per CDR3 protein. Of 630,000 or so distinct CDR3 sequences in the sample, approximately 30% were seen once. The sequencing sample was made of blood. The receptors originated from a woman older than 75 in good health. Each CDR3 is given with its conserved first and last residue. D genes are given only for firm matches. Clone size is given for some rows only: seen once, a few or many times, or a class if the clone is expanded.

clone size,V gene,J gene,CDR3 length,D gene,CDR3 DNA,CDR3 protein
-,TRBV7-9,TRBJ2-4,14,-,TGTGCCAGCAGCCAGGGAGGCTCCAAAAACGTTCAGTACTTC,CASSQGGSKNVQYF
many,TRBV6-5,TRBJ2-5,14,TRBD1,TGTGCCAGCATCTCAACAGGGGGCCAAGAGACCCAGTACTTC,CASISTGGQETQYF
-,TRBV29-1,TRBJ2-7,11,-,TGCAGCGCACAGGATACCTACGAGCAGTACTTC,CSAQDTYEQYF
few,TRBV7-9,TRBJ1-2,16,TRBD1,TGTGCCAGCAGTCGGAATCGTGGGACAGGGACCTATGGCTACACCTTC,CASSRNRGTGTYGYTF
-,TRBV5-5,TRBJ1-2,13,-,TGTGCCAGCAGCGACGGGCCCCGAATCGGCTACACCTTC,CASSDGPRIGYTF
-,TRBV7-2,TRBJ2-5,13,-,TGTGCCAGCAGCCGTTATAGCAGCGAGACCCAGTACTTC,CASSRYSSETQYF
few,TRBV27,TRBJ1-5,14,TRBD1,TGTGCCAGCAGCATGGCGGCAGGGGGTCAGCCCCAGCATTTT,CASSMAAGGQPQHF
-,TRBV6-6,TRBJ1-2,15,TRBD1,TGTGCCAGCAGTTCCACCGGGACAGGGTGGTATGGCTACACCTTC,CASSSTGTGWYGYTF
-,TRBV6-4,TRBJ2-1,13,-,TGTGCCAGCAGTGACTTGACCACCAATGAGCAGTTCTTC,CASSDLTTNEQFF
many,TRBV2,TRBJ2-5,14,-,TGTGCCAGCAGTGTGGGCAGGAACCAAGAGACCCAGTACTTC,CASSVGRNQETQYF
many,TRBV3-1,TRBJ2-5,14,-,TGTGCCAGCAGCCAAGATAAGGATTGGGAGACCCAGTACTTC,CASSQDKDWETQYF
-,TRBV5-1,TRBJ2-1,15,TRBD2,TGCGCCAGCAGCTTTGAGACTAGCGATAACAATGAGCAGTTCTTC,CASSFETSDNNEQFF
many,TRBV2,TRBJ2-7,15,TRBD2,TGTGCCAGCAGTACCGGGACTAGCGGCCTCTACGAGCAGTACTTC,CASSTGTSGLYEQYF
many,TRBV20-1,TRBJ1-1,13,-,TGCAGTGCTATCGACATATTGAACACTGAAGCTTTCTTT,CSAIDILNTEAFF
-,TRBV6-5,TRBJ2-7,13,-,TGTGCCAGCAGTGCCTCAGAGTTCTACGAGCAGTACTTC,CASSASEFYEQYF
-,TRBV3-1,TRBJ2-7,19,-,TGTGCCAGCAGCCAAGCACCGGGGTCAGATATAACGTCCTCCTACGAGCAGTACTTC,CASSQAPGSDITSSYEQYF
-,TRBV5-1,TRBJ2-7,15,TRBD2,TGCGCCAGCAGCACGGGACTAGCGGGGGTCTACGAGCAGTACTTC,CASSTGLAGVYEQYF
many,TRBV11-2,TRBJ2-7,13,TRBD1,TGTGCCAGCAGCCTCGGACAGGGGATGGAGCAGTACTTC,CASSLGQGMEQYF
many,TRBV6-1,TRBJ2-3,16,-,TGTGCCAGCAGTGAAAGAGTGAACGGGCCCACAGATACGCAGTATTTT,CASSERVNGPTDTQYF
-,TRBV7-2,TRBJ2-5,15,TRBD2,TGTGCCAGCAGCTTCCCCCGGGGGGGTCCGGAGACCCAGTACTTC,CASSFPRGGPETQYF
many,TRBV20-1,TRBJ2-3,14,-,TGCAGTGCTAGAGATCCCAGGGGCACAGATACGCAGTATTTT,CSARDPRGTDTQYF
many,TRBV7-9,TRBJ2-5,13,TRBD1,TGTGCCAGCAGCTCCCGGGACAGTCATAACCCGTACTTC,CASSSRDSHNPYF
-,TRBV18,TRBJ1-1,15,-,TGTGCCAGCTCACCCTCCCTGGGGATGAACACTGAAGCTTTCTTT,CASSPSLGMNTEAFF
-,TRBV20-1,TRBJ2-7,15,TRBD1,TGCAGTGCTTTCCGGGACAGGGGATCCCCCTACGAGCAGTACTTC,CSAFRDRGSPYEQYF
many,TRBV7-2,TRBJ2-5,17,TRBD2,TGTGCCAGCAGCTTACTAGCGGGGGGTCATAACCCAGAGACCCAGTACTTC,CASSLLAGGHNPETQYF
-,TRBV5-1,TRBJ2-2,16,TRBD1,TGCGCCAGCAGCTGGACAGGGGTCGGGAACACCGGGGAGCTGTTTTTT,CASSWTGVGNTGELFF
few,TRBV7-2,TRBJ1-3,12,-,TGTGCCAGCAGCGCATCTGGAAACACCATATATTTT,CASSASGNTIYF
few,TRBV20-1,TRBJ1-2,16,TRBD1,TGCAGTGCTAGATTGACAGGGGATTTTTGGGGGTATGGCTACACCTTC,CSARLTGDFWGYGYTF
many,TRBV20-1,TRBJ2-5,12,-,TGCAGTGCTAGATTAGGGCAAGAGACCCAGTACTTC,CSARLGQETQYF
few,TRBV28,TRBJ1-1,14,-,TGTGCCAGCAGTCCCCCTAATGAGCACACTGAAGCTTTCTTT,CASSPPNEHTEAFF
-,TRBV6-5,TRBJ2-7,11,-,TGTGCCAGCAAACAGGGTTCCCAGCAGTACTTC,CASKQGSQQYF
many,TRBV4-2,TRBJ1-4,15,TRBD1,TGTGCCAGCAGCCGACGGACAGGGTTGAATGAAAAACTGTTTTTT,CASSRRTGLNEKLFF
-,TRBV6-2/TRBV6-3,TRBJ1-2,15,TRBD1,TGTGCCAGCAGTTACCGAAACAGGGGGCGGGATGGCTACACCTTC,CASSYRNRGRDGYTF
many,TRBV5-4,TRBJ2-5,13,-,TGTGCCAGCAGCCCCGGTAACGCCGGGTCCCAGTACTTC,CASSPGNAGSQYF
once,TRBV12-3/TRBV12-4,TRBJ2-3,14,-,-,CASIVGLGSGTQYF
many,TRBV20-1,TRBJ2-7,15,TRBD1,TGCAGTGCTAGAGCCGGGACAGGGACCTCCTACGAGCAGTACTTC,CSARAGTGTSYEQYF
many,TRBV6-1,TRBJ2-5,18,TRBD2,TGTGCCAGCAGTGAAGGATTGACTAGCGGGGGGCCCCGCGGGACCCAGTACTTC,CASSEGLTSGGPRGTQYF
few,TRBV6-2/TRBV6-3,TRBJ2-7,16,TRBD2,TGTGCCAGCAGTTACTCGCTAGCGGGGGGAAACAATGAGCAGTACTTC,CASSYSLAGGNNEQYF
few,TRBV4-1,TRBJ1-5,18,-,TGCGCCAGCAGCCAGGTAGGAGGACGGGGAAGGGGCAATCAGCCCCAGCATTTT,CASSQVGGRGRGNQPQHF
-,TRBV2,TRBJ1-2,15,TRBD1,TGTGCCAGCGGTGCCGGGACAGGGGGCCCATATGGCTACACCTTC,CASGAGTGGPYGYTF
-,TRBV7-7,TRBJ2-7,14,-,TGTGCCAGCAGCTTAGGTCCCACAGGCTCCGAGCAGTACTTC,CASSLGPTGSEQYF
few,TRBV29-1,TRBJ2-7,14,-,TGCAGCGTTGTGGAGGGGCGGAGCTCCTACGAGCAGTACTTC,CSVVEGRSSYEQYF
many,TRBV4-3,TRBJ2-7,15,-,TGCGCCAGCAGCTACCTAGCGAAACCATCTTACGAGCAGTACTTC,CASSYLAKPSYEQYF
few,TRBV3-1,TRBJ2-2,17,-,TGTGCCAGCAGCCACTCGCCGGGCAGGTCGAACACCGGGGAGCTGTTTTTT,CASSHSPGRSNTGELFF
-,TRBV12-3/TRBV12-4,TRBJ2-3,13,-,TGTGCCAGCAGTTTAGTCCCAGCAGATATGCAGTATTTT,CASSLVPADMQYF